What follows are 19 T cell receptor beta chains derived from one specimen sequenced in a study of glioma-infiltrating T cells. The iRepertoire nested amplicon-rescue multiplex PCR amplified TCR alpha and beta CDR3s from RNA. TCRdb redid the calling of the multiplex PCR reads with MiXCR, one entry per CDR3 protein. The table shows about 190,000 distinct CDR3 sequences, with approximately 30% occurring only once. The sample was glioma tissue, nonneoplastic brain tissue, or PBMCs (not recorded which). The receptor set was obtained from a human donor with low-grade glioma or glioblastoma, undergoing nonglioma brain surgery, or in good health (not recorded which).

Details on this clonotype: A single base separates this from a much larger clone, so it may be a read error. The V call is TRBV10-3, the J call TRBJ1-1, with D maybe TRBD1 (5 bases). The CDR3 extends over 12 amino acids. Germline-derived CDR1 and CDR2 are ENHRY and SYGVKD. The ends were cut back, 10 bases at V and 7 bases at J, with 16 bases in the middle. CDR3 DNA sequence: TGTGCCACCCGGGGCAGGTTATTTGAAGCTTTCTTT. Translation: CATRGRLFEAFF.

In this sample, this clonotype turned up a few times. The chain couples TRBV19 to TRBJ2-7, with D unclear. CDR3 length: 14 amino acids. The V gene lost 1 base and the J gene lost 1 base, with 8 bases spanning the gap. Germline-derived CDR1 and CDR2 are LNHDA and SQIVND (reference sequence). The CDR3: CASSIVGRSYEQYF. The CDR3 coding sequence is TGTGCCAGTAGTATAGTCGGCAGGTCCTACGAGCAGTACTTC.

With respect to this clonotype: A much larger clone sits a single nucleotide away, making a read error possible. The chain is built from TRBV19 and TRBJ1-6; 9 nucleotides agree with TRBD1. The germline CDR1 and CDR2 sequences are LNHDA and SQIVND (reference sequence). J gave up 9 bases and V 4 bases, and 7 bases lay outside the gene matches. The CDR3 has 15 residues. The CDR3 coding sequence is TGTGCCAGTAGTACCGACAGGGGGACGAGTTCACCCCTCCACTTT. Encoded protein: CASSTDRGTSSPLHF.

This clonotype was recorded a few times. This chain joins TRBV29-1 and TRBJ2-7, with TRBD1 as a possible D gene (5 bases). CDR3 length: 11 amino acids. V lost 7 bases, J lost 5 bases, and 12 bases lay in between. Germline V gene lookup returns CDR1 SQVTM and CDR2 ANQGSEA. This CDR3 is CSALKGNEQYF. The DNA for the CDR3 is TGCAGCGCCTTGAAGGGGAACGAGCAGTACTTC.

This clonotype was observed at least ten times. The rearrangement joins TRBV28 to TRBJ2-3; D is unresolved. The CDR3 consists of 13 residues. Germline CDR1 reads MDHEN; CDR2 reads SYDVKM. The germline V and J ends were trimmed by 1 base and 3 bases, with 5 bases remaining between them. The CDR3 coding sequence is TGTGCCAGCAGTTTATTCAGAACAGATACGCAGTATTTT. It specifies CASSLFRTDTQYF.

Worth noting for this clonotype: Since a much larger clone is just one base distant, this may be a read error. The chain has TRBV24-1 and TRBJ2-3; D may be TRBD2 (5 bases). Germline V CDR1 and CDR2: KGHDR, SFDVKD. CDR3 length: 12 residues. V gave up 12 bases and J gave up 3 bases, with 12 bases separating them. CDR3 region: CAARRGTDTQYF. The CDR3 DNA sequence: TGTGCCGCCCGACGGGGAACAGATACGCAGTATTTT.

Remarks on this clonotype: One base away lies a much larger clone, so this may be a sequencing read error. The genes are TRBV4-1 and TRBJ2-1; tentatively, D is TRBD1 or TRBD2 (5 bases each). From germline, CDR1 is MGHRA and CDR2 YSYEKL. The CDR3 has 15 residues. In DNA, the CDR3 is TGCGCCAGCAGCCACGCCGGGACCAGAGCCAATGAGCAGTTATTC. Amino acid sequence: CASSHAGTRANEQLF.

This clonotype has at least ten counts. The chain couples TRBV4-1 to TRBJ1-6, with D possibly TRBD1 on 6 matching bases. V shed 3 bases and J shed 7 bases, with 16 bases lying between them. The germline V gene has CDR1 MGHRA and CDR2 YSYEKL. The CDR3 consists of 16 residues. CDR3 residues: CASSHPRQDRNSPLHF. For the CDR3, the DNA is TGCGCCAGCAGCCATCCCAGACAGGACCGAAATTCACCCCTCCACTTT.

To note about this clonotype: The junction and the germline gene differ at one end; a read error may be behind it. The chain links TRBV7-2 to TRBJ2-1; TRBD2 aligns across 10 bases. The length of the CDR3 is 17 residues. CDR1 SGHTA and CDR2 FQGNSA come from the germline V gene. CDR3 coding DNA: TGTGCCACCAGTGGTCCGGGAAAAGCGGGAGGGATCAATGAGAAGTTCTTC. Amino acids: CATSGPGKAGGINEKFF.

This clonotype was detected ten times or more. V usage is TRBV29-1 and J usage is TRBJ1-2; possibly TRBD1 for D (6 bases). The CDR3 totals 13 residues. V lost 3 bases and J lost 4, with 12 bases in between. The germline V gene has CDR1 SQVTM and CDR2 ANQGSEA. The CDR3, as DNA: TGCAGCGTTGAGAACAGGGCGGTCTATGGCTACACCTTC. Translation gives CSVENRAVYGYTF.

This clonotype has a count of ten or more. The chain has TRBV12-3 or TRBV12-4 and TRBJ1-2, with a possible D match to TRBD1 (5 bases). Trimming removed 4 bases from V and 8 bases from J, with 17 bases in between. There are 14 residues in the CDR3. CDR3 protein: CASSYAGGMDGYTF. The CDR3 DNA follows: TGTGCCAGCAGTTACGCCGGGGGGATGGACGGCTACACCTTC.

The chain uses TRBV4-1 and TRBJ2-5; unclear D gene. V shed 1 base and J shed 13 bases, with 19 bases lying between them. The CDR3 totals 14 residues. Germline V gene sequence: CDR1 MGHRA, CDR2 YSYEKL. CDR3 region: CASSQVSYPASLYF. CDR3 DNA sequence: TGCGCCAGCAGCCAAGTCTCTTACCCCGCATCCCTGTACTTC.

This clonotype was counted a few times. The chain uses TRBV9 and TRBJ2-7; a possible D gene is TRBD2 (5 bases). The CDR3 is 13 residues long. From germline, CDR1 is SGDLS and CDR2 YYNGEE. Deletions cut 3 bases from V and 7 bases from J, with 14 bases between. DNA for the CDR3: TGTGCCAGCAGCGCCTCAGGATCGGGAGAGCAGTACTTC. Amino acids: CASSASGSGEQYF. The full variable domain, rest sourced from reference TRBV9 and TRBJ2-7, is DSGVTQTPKHLITATGQRVTLRCSPRSGDLSVYWYQQSLDQGLQFLIQYYNGEERAKGNILERFSAQQFPDLHSELNLSSLELGDSALYFCASSASGSGEQYFGPGTRLTVT.

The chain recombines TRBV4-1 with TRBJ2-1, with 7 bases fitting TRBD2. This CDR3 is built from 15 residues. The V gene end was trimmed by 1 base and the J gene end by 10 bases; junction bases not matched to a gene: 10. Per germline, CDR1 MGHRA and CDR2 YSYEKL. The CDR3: CASSQGTSGIDEQFF. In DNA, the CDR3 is TGCGCCAGCAGCCAAGGGACCAGCGGGATCGACGAGCAGTTCTTC.

CDR3 in DNA: TGTGCCAGCAGCCCTAACCTATGGCAGGGAGTTACCCACAATGAGCAGTTCTTC. Its protein product is CASSPNLWQGVTHNEQFF. V gene TRBV7-3 combines with J gene TRBJ2-1; D possibly matches TRBD1 or TRBD2 (5 bases each). This CDR3 has 18 residues. Germline-derived CDR1 and CDR2 are SGHTA and FQGTGA. V lost 5 bases and J lost 5, with 25 bases in between.

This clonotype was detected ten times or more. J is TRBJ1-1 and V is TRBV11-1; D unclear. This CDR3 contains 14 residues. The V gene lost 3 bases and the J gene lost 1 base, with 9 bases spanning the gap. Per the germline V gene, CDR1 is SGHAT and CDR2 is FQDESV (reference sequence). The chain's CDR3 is CASSFVSSNTEAFF. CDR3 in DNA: TGTGCCAGCAGCTTCGTCAGCTCGAACACTGAAGCTTTCTTT.

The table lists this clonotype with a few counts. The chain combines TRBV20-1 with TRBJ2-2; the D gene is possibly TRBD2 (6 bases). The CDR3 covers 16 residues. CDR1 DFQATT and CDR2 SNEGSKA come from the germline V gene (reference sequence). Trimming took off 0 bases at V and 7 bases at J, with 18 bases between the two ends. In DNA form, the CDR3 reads TGCAGTGCTAGAGATGTCGTAGCGGTGAGCCTCGGGGAGCTGTTTTTT. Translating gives CSARDVVAVSLGELFF.

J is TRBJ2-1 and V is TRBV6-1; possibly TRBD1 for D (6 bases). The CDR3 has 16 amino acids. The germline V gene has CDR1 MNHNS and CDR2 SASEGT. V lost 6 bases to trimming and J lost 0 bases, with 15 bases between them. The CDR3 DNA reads TGTGCCAGCAGCAACCGGGACAAGAGCTCCTACAATGAGCAGTTCTTC. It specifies CASSNRDKSSYNEQFF.

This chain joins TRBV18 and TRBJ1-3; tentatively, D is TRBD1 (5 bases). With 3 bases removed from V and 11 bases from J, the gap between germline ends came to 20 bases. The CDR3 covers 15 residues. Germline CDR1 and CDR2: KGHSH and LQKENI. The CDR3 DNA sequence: TGTGCCAGCTCACCGGTCGCAGGGTTGTGGAACGCCATATATTTT. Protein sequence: CASSPVAGLWNAIYF.